The 9 T cell receptor beta chains listed next were all sequenced from one sample in a study of blood T cell repertoires in COVID-19. The table came from immunoSEQ multiplex PCR; TCRdb's copy has only in-frame clones and leaves some out. The sample carries under 300,000 clones, about nine tenths recorded once. Sample: peripheral blood. These TCRs come from a man aged 45-65 years with acute or convalescent COVID-19.

The chain recombines TRBV5-1 with TRBJ2-5; tentative D call: TRBD2 (7 bases). V dropped 0 bases and J dropped 5 bases, with 20 bases sitting between them. CDR1 SGHRS and CDR2 YFSETQ come from the germline V gene. There are 17 residues in the CDR3. The chain's CDR3 is CASSLAGGGGPGETQYF. The DNA of the CDR3 is TGCGCCAGCAGCTTGGCCGGGGGCGGGGGCCCCGGGGAGACCCAGTACTTC.

The V call is TRBV3-1 (or the pseudogene TRBV3-2), the J call TRBJ1-2, with D possibly TRBD1 on 5 matching bases. This CDR3 region has 15 residues. The V gene lost 1 base and the J gene lost 8 bases, with 17 bases spanning the gap. CDR1 is LGHDT, CDR2 YNNKEL, per germline (reference sequence). As DNA, the CDR3 is TGTGCCAGCAGCCAAGTTCCGGGCAGGGCCTACGGCTACACCTTC. Translated, it gives CASSQVPGRAYGYTF.

In DNA form, the CDR3 reads TGTGCCAGCAGTTACGGTCCGGGATCCAATGAGCAGTTCTTC. Translation gives CASSYGPGSNEQFF. V gene TRBV6-5 combines with J gene TRBJ2-1; D is perhaps TRBD2 (5 bases). V was pared by 2 bases and J by 6 bases, with 11 bases between. Looked up from germline, CDR1 is MNHEY and CDR2 is SVGAGI. This CDR3 contains 14 residues.

This sequence joins TRBV6-1 and TRBJ2-3; 7 bases fit TRBD2. CDR1 MNHNS and CDR2 SASEGT come from the germline V gene. The CDR3 is made up of 13 amino acids. Germline trimming cut 0 bases from V and 10 bases from J; bases unmatched to any gene: 4. The DNA for the CDR3 is TGTGCCAGCAGTGAAGCCCAGACTAGCCCGCAGTATTTT. Protein product: CASSEAQTSPQYF.

The table lists this clone with a count of one. The germline gene is not matched at one end of the junction; a read error may be the cause. Other DNA sequences within the sample encode an identical CDR3. The genes are TRBV27 and TRBJ2-7; 7 positions match TRBD1. The CDR3 has 13 residues. Per the germline V gene, CDR1 is MNHEY and CDR2 is SMNVEV (reference sequence). The CDR3 is CATQRTGLYEQYF. The CDR3 DNA sequence: TGTGCCACCCAACGGACAGGCCTCTACGAGCAATACTTC.

In this sample, this clone turned up a few times. The gene calls are TRBV3-1 (or the pseudogene TRBV3-2) and TRBJ1-2; a weak D match, TRBD1 (5 bases). The V gene lost 1 base and the J gene lost 4 bases, with 7 bases spanning the gap. The germline gives CDR1 LGHDT, CDR2 YNNKEL (reference sequence). The CDR3 extends over 13 amino acids. CDR3 nucleotide sequence: TGTGCCAGCAGCCAAGGACAGTTCTATGGCTACACCTTC. Translating it yields CASSQGQFYGYTF.

The CDR3 nucleotides read TGTGCCAGCAGTTGGTCTAGAAGAACGGCAGATACGCAGTATTTT. Protein: CASSWSRRTADTQYF. This rearrangement joins TRBV6-5 to TRBJ2-3; D gene unclear. The CDR3 length is 15 residues. V lost 4 bases, J lost 4 bases, and 15 bases lay in between. Germline V gene sequence: CDR1 MNHEY, CDR2 SVGAGI.

Regarding this clone: This may stem from a read error, because a much larger clone lies one nucleotide away. This chain connects TRBV6-5 to TRBJ1-5; 10 bases map to TRBD1. Per the germline V gene, CDR1 is MNHEY and CDR2 is SVGAGI. This CDR3 has 14 residues. With V trimmed by 6 bases and J by 1 base, 0 bases remained unmatched. CDR3: CASRDRGSNQPQHF. The CDR3 nucleotides are TGTGCCAGCAGGGACAGGGGGAGCAATCAGCCCCAGCATTTT.

CDR3 amino acids: CASTLRRVAEAFF. As DNA, the CDR3 is TGTGCCAGCACCCTCCGCAGGGTTGCTGAAGCTTTCTTT. The rearrangement uses TRBV12-3 or TRBV12-4 and TRBJ1-1; D may be TRBD1 (5 bases). The V and J ends lost 7 bases and 6 bases respectively, with 15 bases between them. This CDR3 region has 13 residues.